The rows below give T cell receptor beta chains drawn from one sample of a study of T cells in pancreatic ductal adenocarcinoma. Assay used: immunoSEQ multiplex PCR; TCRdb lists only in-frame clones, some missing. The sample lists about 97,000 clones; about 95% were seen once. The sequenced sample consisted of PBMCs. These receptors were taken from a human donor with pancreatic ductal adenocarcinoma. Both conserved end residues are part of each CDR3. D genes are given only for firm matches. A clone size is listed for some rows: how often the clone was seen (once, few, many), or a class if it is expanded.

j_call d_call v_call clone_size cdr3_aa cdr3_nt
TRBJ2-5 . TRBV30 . CAWSGSGETQYF TGTGCCTGGAGCGGGAGTGGGGAGACCCAGTACTTC
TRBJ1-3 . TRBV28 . CASSLFSTGSSGNTIYF TGTGCCAGCAGTTTGTTTAGTACAGGTTCCTCTGGAAACACCATATATTTT
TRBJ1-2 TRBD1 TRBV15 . CATSSGQGYGYTF TGTGCCACCAGCTCAGGACAGGGCTATGGCTACACCTTC
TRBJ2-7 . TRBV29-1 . CSYKQGSHEQYF TGCAGCTACAAACAGGGATCCCACGAGCAGTACTTC
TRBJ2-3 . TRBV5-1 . CASSLGLTRSGTDTQYF TGCGCCAGCAGCTTAGGGCTGACTAGATCTGGCACAGATACGCAGTATTTT
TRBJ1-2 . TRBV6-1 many CASNMGGDGYTF TGTGCCAGCAACATGGGGGGGGACGGCTACACCTTC
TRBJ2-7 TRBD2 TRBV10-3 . CATGTSEYEQYF TGTGCCACCGGGACTAGCGAGTACGAGCAGTACTTC
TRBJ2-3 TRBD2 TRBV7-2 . CASSSSRLAGGITDTQYF TGTGCCAGCAGCTCATCACGGCTAGCGGGAGGCATCACAGATACGCAGTATTTT
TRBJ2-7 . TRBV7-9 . CASSFSSGQRIYEQYF TGTGCCAGCAGCTTCTCCTCAGGGCAACGGATCTACGAGCAGTACTTC
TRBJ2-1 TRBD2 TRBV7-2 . CASSLSAGEFYNEQFF TGTGCCAGCAGCTTGTCTGCGGGAGAATTCTACAATGAGCAGTTCTTC
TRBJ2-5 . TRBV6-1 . CASSAGGQQETQYF TGTGCCAGCAGTGCGGGTGGACAGCAAGAGACCCAGTACTTC
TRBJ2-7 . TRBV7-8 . CASSLVATSRAGYEQYF TGTGCCAGCAGCTTAGTAGCCACTAGCCGAGCGGGCTACGAGCAGTACTTC
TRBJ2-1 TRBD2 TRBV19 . CASSSSGLAGDNEQFF TGTGCCAGTAGCTCCTCCGGACTAGCGGGTGACAATGAGCAGTTCTTC
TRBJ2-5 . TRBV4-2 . CASSQTPGARATQYF TGTGCCAGCAGCCAAACCCCGGGAGCTCGTGCGACCCAGTACTTC
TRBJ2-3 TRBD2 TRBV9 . CASSLRSGAGVDTQYF TGTGCCAGCAGCTTGAGGAGCGGGGCTGGGGTTGATACGCAGTATTTT
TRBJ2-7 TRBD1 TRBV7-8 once CASSDGQGVYEQYF TGTGCCAGCAGCGATGGACAGGGGGTTTACGAGCAGTACTTC